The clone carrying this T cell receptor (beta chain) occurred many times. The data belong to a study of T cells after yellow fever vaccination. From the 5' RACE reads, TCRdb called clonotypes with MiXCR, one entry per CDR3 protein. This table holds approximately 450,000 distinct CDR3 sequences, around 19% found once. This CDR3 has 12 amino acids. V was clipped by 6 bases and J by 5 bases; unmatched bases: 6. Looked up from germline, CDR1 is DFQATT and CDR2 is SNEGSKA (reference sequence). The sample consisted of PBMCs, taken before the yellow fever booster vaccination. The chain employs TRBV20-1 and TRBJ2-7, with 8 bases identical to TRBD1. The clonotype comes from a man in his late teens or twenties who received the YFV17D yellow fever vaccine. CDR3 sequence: CSADRTGNEQYF. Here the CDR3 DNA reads TGCAGTGCGGATCGGACAGGGAACGAGCAGTACTTC.